A selection of T cell receptor beta chains follows, all from one sample in a study of cytomegalovirus exposure and HLA in healthy donors. The table came from immunoSEQ multiplex PCR; TCRdb's copy has only in-frame clones and leaves some out. The table includes fewer than 150,000 clones, around 80% detected once. The sequenced material came from PBMCs. These receptors all stem from a female donor in good health and CMV-seropositive. CDR3s include the opening cysteine and the closing phenylalanine or tryptophan. Fields, in order: V gene, CDR3 protein.

V: TRBV30; CDR3: CAWTPGLGDEQFF
V: TRBV18; CDR3: CASSRQTTNEKLFF
V: TRBV2; CDR3: CASLRERDYEQYF
V: TRBV27; CDR3: CASSWGGSSYNEQFF
V: TRBV19; CDR3: CASSSGDLGSPLHF
V: TRBV25-1; CDR3: CASSDRERTGAAFF
V: TRBV5-4; CDR3: CASSPTSGYNEQFF
V: TRBV6-5; CDR3: CASSYPRSGANVLTF
V: TRBV5-8; CDR3: CASSQGDRPSYGYTF
V: TRBV5-1; CDR3: CASKAGDNSYNEQFF
V: TRBV28; CDR3: CASSLAVNEQFF
V: TRBV29-1; CDR3: CSVEDRDSFSYEQYF
V: TRBV9; CDR3: CASSVAAQYNSPLHF
V: TRBV7-9; CDR3: CASSLVAPREQFF
V: TRBV19; CDR3: CASRPGQDTGELFF